These 21 T cell receptor beta chains were all obtained from the same sample, sequenced in a study of blood T cell repertoires in COVID-19. Here immunoSEQ multiplex PCR was the method, and the copy in TCRdb shows in-frame clones only, minus some. The table lists 200,000 or so clones, 92% of them singletons. The sample consisted of peripheral blood. Receptors were obtained from a man aged 55-75 years with COVID-19, enrolled during active disease.

This chain's CDR3 is CASSYSQGMNSPLHF. The CDR3, as DNA: TGTGCCAGCAGTTACTCACAGGGTATGAATTCACCCCTCCACTTT. V usage is TRBV6-5 and J usage is TRBJ1-6, with D possibly matching TRBD1 (6 bases). V shed 0 bases and J shed 7 bases, with 10 bases lying between them. Germline V CDR1 and CDR2: MNHEY, SVGAGI. This CDR3 has 15 amino acids.

J is TRBJ1-2 and V is TRBV4-1; 11 bases are a match to TRBD1. CDR1 and CDR2 (germline): MGHRA, YSYEKL. After removal of 1 base from V and 8 bases from J, the junction contained 3 bases not matched to a gene. The CDR3 extends over 14 amino acids. CDR3 in amino acids: CASSQGGQGVGYTF. The CDR3 DNA is TGCGCCAGCAGCCAAGGGGGACAGGGGGTCGGCTACACCTTC.

The J gene is TRBJ1-2, the V gene TRBV29-1; D not resolved. V lost 3 bases and J 7 bases, leaving 12 bases between the germline ends. CDR3 length: 12 amino acids. The V gene's germline CDR1 is SQVTM and CDR2 ANQGSEA. The CDR3 DNA reads TGCAGCGTTGATAGAGACTCGATTGGCTACACCTTC. This sequence encodes CSVDRDSIGYTF. Full variable domain (rest looked up from reference TRBV29-1 and TRBJ1-2): SAVISQKPSRDICQRGTSLTIQCQVDSQVTMMFWYRQQPGQSLTLIATANQGSEATYESGFVIDKFPISRPNLTFSTLTVSNMSPEDSSIYLCSVDRDSIGYTFGSGTRLTVV.

The V call is TRBV7-9, the J call TRBJ1-1, with D possibly being TRBD1 (5 bases). The CDR3 runs to 16 residues. V was shortened by 5 bases and J by 5 bases, with 21 bases between the two germline ends. The germline V gene encodes CDR1 SEHNR and CDR2 FQNEAQ (reference sequence). The CDR3 spells CASSTTRTGRGTEAFF. CDR3 nucleotide sequence: TGTGCCAGCAGCACCACCAGGACGGGGAGGGGTACTGAAGCTTTCTTT. The entire variable domain, with the rest obtained from reference TRBV7-9 and TRBJ1-1, is as follows: DTGVSQNPRHKITKRGQNVTFRCDPISEHNRLYWYRQTLGQGPEFLTYFQNEAQLEKSRLLSDRFSAERPKGSFSTLEIQRTEQGDSAMYLCASSTTRTGRGTEAFFGQGTRLTVV.

V usage is TRBV5-1 and J usage is TRBJ1-4, with 7 positions matching TRBD1. CDR3 length: 15 amino acids. Germline CDR1 is SGHRS and CDR2 is YFSETQ. Trimming cost V 3 bases and J 7 bases; bases outside gene matches: 9. CDR3 sequence: CASSSTGQLSEKLFF. The CDR3 DNA follows: TGCGCCAGCAGCTCAACGGGACAGTTATCTGAAAAACTGTTTTTT.

The chain is built from TRBV28 and TRBJ2-3, with 14 positions matching TRBD2. Unmatched junction bases numbered 6, after V lost 6 bases and J lost 1 base. Germline V lookup: CDR1 MDHEN, CDR2 SYDVKM. This CDR3 contains 17 residues. CDR3 DNA: TGTGCCAGCAGCGGGACTAGCGGGAGAGCCGGCACAGATACGCAGTATTTT. Translation gives CASSGTSGRAGTDTQYF.

This chain connects TRBV3-1 (or the pseudogene TRBV3-2) to TRBJ1-6; 8 nucleotides match TRBD1. The CDR3 runs to 13 residues. Germline CDR1 reads LGHDT; CDR2 reads YNNKEL (reference sequence). Trimming took 11 bases from V and 5 from J; bases not matched to a gene: 5. The CDR3 DNA follows: TGTGCCTATGGACAGGGAAATAATTCACCCCTCCACTTT. Amino acid sequence: CAYGQGNNSPLHF.

This sequence joins TRBV6-2 or TRBV6-3 and TRBJ2-7; TRBD1 might be the D (5 bases). CDR1 is MNHEY, CDR2 SVGEGT, per germline. The V gene lost 2 bases and the J gene lost 4 bases, with 9 bases spanning the gap. The CDR3 runs 13 residues. The CDR3 coding sequence is TGTGCCAGCAGTTACCAGACAGTATACGAGCAGTACTTC. Protein product: CASSYQTVYEQYF.

Only one count was recorded for this clone. The chain combines TRBV5-1 with TRBJ2-2, with TRBD2 matching over 11 bases. The CDR3 covers 15 residues. Germline V CDR1 and CDR2: SGHRS, YFSETQ. V lost 4 bases and J lost 3; bases outside the gene matches: 2. The CDR3 DNA follows: TGCGCCAGCAGCCTGACTAGCGGGGACACCGGGGAGCTGTTTTTT. Translated, it gives CASSLTSGDTGELFF.

The chain employs TRBV2 and TRBJ2-1, with 7 bases aligning to TRBD2. Germline-derived CDR1 and CDR2 are SNHLY and FYNNEI. The length of the CDR3 is 15 residues. V shed 8 bases, J shed 9 bases, and the junction held 16 bases outside the gene matches. CDR3 region: CASGRMGEGLSEQFF. CDR3 sequence (DNA): TGTGCCAGCGGCCGGATGGGGGAGGGCCTGAGTGAGCAGTTCTTC. The whole variable domain, filled in from reference TRBV2 and TRBJ2-1, reads EPEVTQTPSHQVTQMGQEVILRCVPISNHLYFYWYRQILGQKVEFLVSFYNNEISEKSEIFDDQFSVERPDGSNFTLKIRSTKLEDSAMYFCASGRMGEGLSEQFFGPGTRLTVL.

The gene calls are TRBV6-5 and TRBJ1-1; 7 bases are shared with TRBD1. CDR3 length equals 12 residues. Germline values: CDR1 MNHEY, CDR2 SVGAGI. J was trimmed by 4 bases and V by 6 bases; bases with no gene match: 2. The CDR3 DNA reads TGTGCCAGCAGGGGGGACAGCACTGAAGCTTTCTTT. This encodes CASRGDSTEAFF.

This rearrangement joins TRBV7-3 to TRBJ2-1; a possible D gene is TRBD1 (5 bases). The CDR3 spans 13 residues. CDR1 is SGHTA, CDR2 FQGTGA, per germline. V was cut by 4 bases and J by 10 bases, with 14 bases left in between. CDR3 residues: CASSSQGLGEQFF. CDR3 coding DNA: TGTGCCAGCAGCTCCCAGGGTCTCGGGGAGCAGTTCTTC.

DNA for the CDR3: TGTGCCAGCAGCCGGACAGGGGAGGGGAGATCACCCCTCCACTTT. It codes for CASSRTGEGRSPLHF. The rearrangement uses TRBV6-5 and TRBJ1-6; 9 nucleotides match TRBD1. V shed 6 bases and J 10 bases; nucleotides not matched to a gene: 10. CDR3 length: 15 amino acids. Per the germline V gene, CDR1 is MNHEY and CDR2 is SVGAGI.

The chain employs TRBV30 and TRBJ2-2, with 8 positions matching TRBD1. CDR3 size: 16 residues. Germline assignment: CDR1 GTSNPN and CDR2 SVGIG (reference sequence). Germline trimming cut 2 bases from V and 4 bases from J; bases unmatched to any gene: 9. CDR3 sequence (DNA): TGTGCCTGGAGTTCTTACGGACAGGGAACCACCGGGGAGCTGTTTTTT. Protein: CAWSSYGQGTTGELFF.

The J gene is TRBJ1-5, the V gene TRBV7-9, with 8 bases lining up with TRBD1. Germline V gives CDR1 SEHNR, CDR2 FQNEAQ (reference sequence). V shed 3 bases and J 2 bases; nucleotides not matched to a gene: 3. This CDR3 contains 15 residues. CDR3 loop: CASSFAGQGNQPQHF. The CDR3 DNA is TGTGCCAGCAGCTTTGCGGGACAGGGCAATCAGCCCCAGCATTTT.

The chain links TRBV11-2 to TRBJ2-7; 8 bases are shared with TRBD1. Trimming removed 5 bases from V and 4 bases from J; junction bases left unmatched: 10. The CDR3 is made up of 15 amino acids. Germline V CDR1 and CDR2: SGHAT, FQNNGV. In nucleotides, the CDR3 is TGTGCCAGCAGCCTACCCGGGACAGGACCTTACGAGCAGTACTTC. Translating gives CASSLPGTGPYEQYF.

J is TRBJ1-3 and V is TRBV5-5; weak D call: TRBD1 (6 bases). V lost 3 bases and J 2 bases, leaving 15 bases between the germline ends. Germline V gives CDR1 SGHKS, CDR2 YYEKEE (reference sequence). The CDR3 length is 16 residues. The CDR3 protein is CASSSLEQGAGNTIYF. The CDR3 nucleotides read TGTGCCAGCAGCTCCCTCGAACAGGGCGCTGGAAACACCATATATTTT.

The chain links TRBV18 to TRBJ2-7; D may be TRBD2 (5 bases). Germline-derived CDR1 and CDR2 are KGHSH and LQKENI. The CDR3 has 16 residues. V lost 6 bases, J lost 6 bases, and 24 bases lay in between. DNA for the CDR3: TGTGCCAGCTCTCCTGGTGCCCCACTAGATCGCCTCGAGCAGTACTTC. This sequence encodes CASSPGAPLDRLEQYF. The full variable domain, with the rest looked up from reference TRBV18 and TRBJ2-7, is NAGVMQNPRHLVRRRGQEARLRCSPMKGHSHVYWYRQLPEEGLKFMVYLQKENIIDESGMPKERFSAEFPKEGPSILRIQQVVRGDSAAYFCASSPGAPLDRLEQYFGPGTRLTVT.

In this sample, this clone turned up a few times. This chain connects TRBV2 to TRBJ1-6; D unresolved. The CDR3 has 13 amino acids. Trimming took 11 bases from V and 7 from J, leaving 15 bases between them. Germline CDR1 SNHLY, CDR2 FYNNEI. The CDR3 DNA reads TGTGCCTGCTCGGGGTCCCGGAATTCACCCCTCCACTTT. Its translation is CACSGSRNSPLHF. Full variable domain (remainder filled in from reference TRBV2 and TRBJ1-6): EPEVTQTPSHQVTQMGQEVILRCVPISNHLYFYWYRQILGQKVEFLVSFYNNEISEKSEIFDDQFSVERPDGSNFTLKIRSTKLEDSAMYFCACSGSRNSPLHFGNGTRLTVT.

V is TRBV28 and J is TRBJ1-2; weak D call: TRBD1 (6 bases). Germline assignment: CDR1 MDHEN and CDR2 SYDVKM. V was clipped by 8 bases and J by 1 base, with 11 bases between them. This CDR3 has 13 residues. The CDR3 spells CASWVGHNYGYTF. As DNA, the CDR3 is TGTGCCAGCTGGGTGGGACATAACTATGGCTACACCTTC.

J is TRBJ1-2 and V is TRBV2; the D is unclear. The CDR3 runs to 13 residues. Germline assignment: CDR1 SNHLY and CDR2 FYNNEI. V was cut by 6 bases and J by 2 bases, with 10 bases left in between. CDR3 in DNA: TGTGCCAGCAGCGTGAAACAAAACTATGGCTACACCTTC. Residues: CASSVKQNYGYTF.